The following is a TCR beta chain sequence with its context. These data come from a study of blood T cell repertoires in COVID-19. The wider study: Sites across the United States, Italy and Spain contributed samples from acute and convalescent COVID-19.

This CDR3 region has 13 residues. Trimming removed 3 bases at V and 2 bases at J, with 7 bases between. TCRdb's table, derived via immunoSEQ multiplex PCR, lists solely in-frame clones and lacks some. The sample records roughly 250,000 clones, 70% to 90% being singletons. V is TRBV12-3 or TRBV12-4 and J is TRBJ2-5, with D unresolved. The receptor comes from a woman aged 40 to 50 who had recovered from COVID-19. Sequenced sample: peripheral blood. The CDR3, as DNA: TGTGCCAGCAGTTTGGCCTCACAAGAGACCCAGTACTTC. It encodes CASSLASQETQYF.